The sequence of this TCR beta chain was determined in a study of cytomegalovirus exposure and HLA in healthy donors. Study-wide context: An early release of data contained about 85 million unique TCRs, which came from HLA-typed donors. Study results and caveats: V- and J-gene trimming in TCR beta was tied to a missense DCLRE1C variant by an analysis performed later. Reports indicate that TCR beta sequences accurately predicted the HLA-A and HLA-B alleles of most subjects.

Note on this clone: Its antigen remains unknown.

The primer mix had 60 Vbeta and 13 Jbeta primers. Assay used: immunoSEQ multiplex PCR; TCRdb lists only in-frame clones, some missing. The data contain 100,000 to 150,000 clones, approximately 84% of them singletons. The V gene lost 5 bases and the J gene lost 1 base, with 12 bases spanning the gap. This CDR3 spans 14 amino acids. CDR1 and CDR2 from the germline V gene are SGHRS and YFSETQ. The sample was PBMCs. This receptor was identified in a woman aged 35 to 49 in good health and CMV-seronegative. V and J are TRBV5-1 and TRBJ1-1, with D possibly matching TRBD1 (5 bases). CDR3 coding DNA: TGCGCCAGCAGTGTGGGGCCCTCGAACACTGAAGCTTTCTTT. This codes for CASSVGPSNTEAFF.